This T cell receptor (beta chain) was sequenced in a study of blood T cell repertoires in COVID-19. In the study overall: T cells, B-cell-depleted T cells, or PBMCs provided the cDNA or gDNA that served as material.

In this sample, this clone turned up once. Trimming took 7 bases from V and 7 from J; bases not matched to a gene: 18. This CDR3 has 17 residues. Germline-derived CDR1 and CDR2 are MDHEN and SYDVKM. TCRdb's copy holds only in-frame clones and misses some; the assay was immunoSEQ multiplex PCR. In the table there are under 250,000 clones, 80% to 90% of which are singletons. Sequenced sample: PBMCs or T cells enriched from blood (not recorded which). This TCR was recovered from a woman between 35 and 50 years old who had been exposed to COVID-19. The chain joins TRBV28 to TRBJ1-4; 7 bases match TRBD1. Here the CDR3 reads CASKLRTGWGLGEKLFF. CDR3 in DNA: TGTGCCAGCAAACTCCGGACAGGTTGGGGCCTCGGTGAAAAACTGTTTTTT.